This entry is about one T cell receptor beta chain. The data belong to a study of response to subunit inactivated influenza vaccine. The CDR3 has 17 amino acids. Germline lookup yields CDR1 MNHEY and CDR2 SMNVEV (reference sequence). The V gene end was trimmed by 2 bases and the J gene end by 1 base; junction bases not matched to a gene: 6. TCRdb redid the calling of the RT-PCR reads with MiXCR, one entry per CDR3 protein. Among 300,000 to 350,000 distinct CDR3 sequences listed, roughly 22% were seen once. The sequences come from PBMCs from blood, collected around 22 months after vaccination. The chain employs TRBV27 and TRBJ2-5; 11 bases line up with TRBD2. The sequence came from a man aged 50 to 69 who received an inactivated influenza vaccine. Written as DNA, the CDR3 is TGTGCCAGCAGTTTAGTTGGTAGCGGGGGGGTCCAAGAGACCCAGTACTTC. Its protein product is CASSLVGSGGVQETQYF.